The 2 T cell receptor beta chains below all came from one sample that was sequenced in a study of T cells in localized non-small cell lung cancer. Profiled with immunoSEQ multiplex PCR; TCRdb holds only in-frame clones, not every one. Of approximately 2,300 clones listed, roughly 25% are singletons. The input for sequencing was lung tumor tissue, taken before any cancer treatment. The receptors here all came from a woman aged 40 to 75 with stage II lung adenocarcinoma.

This clone was detected only a few times. V and J are TRBV9 and TRBJ1-2; 7 nucleotides line up with TRBD1. With 0 bases clipped from V and 8 bases from J, the junction kept 7 bases outside the gene matches. Germline lookup yields CDR1 SGDLS and CDR2 YYNGEE. CDR3 length: 14 amino acids. CDR3 loop: CASSVGQGVGGYTF. CDR3 DNA: TGTGCCAGCAGCGTAGGACAGGGCGTTGGAGGCTACACCTTC.

This clone came up a few times. V gene TRBV6-8 combines with J gene TRBJ1-5; D gene unclear. Trimming removed 6 bases from V and 3 bases from J, with 18 bases in between. This CDR3 region has 16 residues. In germline, CDR1 is MNHGY, CDR2 SAAAGT. The CDR3 loop is CASRLTHAALNQPQHF. Written as DNA, the CDR3 is TGTGCCAGCAGGCTAACCCATGCGGCACTCAATCAGCCCCAGCATTTT.